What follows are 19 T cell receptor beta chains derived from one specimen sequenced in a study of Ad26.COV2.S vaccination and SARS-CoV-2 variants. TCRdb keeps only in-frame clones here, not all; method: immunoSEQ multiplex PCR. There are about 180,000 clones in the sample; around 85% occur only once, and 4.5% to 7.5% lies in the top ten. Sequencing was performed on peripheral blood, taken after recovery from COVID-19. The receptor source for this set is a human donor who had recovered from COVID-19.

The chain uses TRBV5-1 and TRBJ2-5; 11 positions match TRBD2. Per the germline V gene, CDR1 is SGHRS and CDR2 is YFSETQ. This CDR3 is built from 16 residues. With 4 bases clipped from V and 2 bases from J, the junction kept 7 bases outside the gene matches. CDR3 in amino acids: CASSTSGGNVQETQYF. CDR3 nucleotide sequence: TGCGCCAGCAGCACTAGCGGGGGAAACGTACAAGAGACCCAGTACTTC.

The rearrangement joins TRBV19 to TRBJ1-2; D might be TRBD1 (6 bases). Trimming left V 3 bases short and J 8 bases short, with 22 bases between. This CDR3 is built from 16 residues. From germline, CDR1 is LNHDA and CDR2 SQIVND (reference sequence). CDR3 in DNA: TGTGCCAGTAGTATTGGTAGAAGGGGGATGATCTACGGCTACACCTTC. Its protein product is CASSIGRRGMIYGYTF.

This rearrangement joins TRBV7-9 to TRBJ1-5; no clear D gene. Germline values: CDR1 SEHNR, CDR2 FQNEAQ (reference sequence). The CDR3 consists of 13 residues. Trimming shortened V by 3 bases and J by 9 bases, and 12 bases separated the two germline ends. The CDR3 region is CASSFGPGRPQHF. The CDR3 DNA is TGTGCCAGCAGCTTTGGGCCCGGCAGGCCCCAGCATTTT. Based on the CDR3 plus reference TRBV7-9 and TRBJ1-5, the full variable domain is DTGVSQNPRHKITKRGQNVTFRCDPISEHNRLYWYRQTLGQGPEFLTYFQNEAQLEKSRLLSDRFSAERPKGSFSTLEIQRTEQGDSAMYLCASSFGPGRPQHFGDGTRLSIL.

The CDR3 DNA follows: TGTGCCAGCAGCACAACAGGGTCGGGGTCACCCCTCCACTTT. Protein product: CASSTTGSGSPLHF. V is TRBV7-3 and J is TRBJ1-6; D is perhaps TRBD1 (6 bases). The ends were cut back, 5 bases at V and 10 bases at J, with 15 bases in the middle. This CDR3 is built from 14 residues. Germline CDR1 SGHTA, CDR2 FQGTGA.

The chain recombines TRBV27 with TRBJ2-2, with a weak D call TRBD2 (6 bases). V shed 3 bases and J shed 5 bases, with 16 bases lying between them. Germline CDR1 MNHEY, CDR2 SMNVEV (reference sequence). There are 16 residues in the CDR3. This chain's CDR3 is CASSFIGFGGTGELFF. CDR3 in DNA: TGTGCCAGCAGTTTCATTGGTTTTGGGGGGACCGGGGAGCTGTTTTTT.

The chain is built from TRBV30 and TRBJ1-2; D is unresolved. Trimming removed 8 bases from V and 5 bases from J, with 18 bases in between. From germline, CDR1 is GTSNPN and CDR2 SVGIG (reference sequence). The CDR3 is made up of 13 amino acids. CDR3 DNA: TGTGCCCGACGACGGACCCCGGAATATGGCTACACCTTC. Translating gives CARRRTPEYGYTF.

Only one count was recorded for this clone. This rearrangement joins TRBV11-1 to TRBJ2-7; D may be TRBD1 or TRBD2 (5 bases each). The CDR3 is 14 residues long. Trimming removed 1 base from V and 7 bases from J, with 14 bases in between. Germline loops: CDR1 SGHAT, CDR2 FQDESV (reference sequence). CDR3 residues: CASSLDGTVGEQYF. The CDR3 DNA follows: TGTGCCAGCAGCTTAGACGGGACCGTAGGGGAGCAGTACTTC.

The CDR3 spells CASTPTPTSPLHF. The CDR3 nucleotides are TGTGCCAGCACCCCCACCCCAACTTCACCCCTCCACTTT. This chain links TRBV7-2 with TRBJ1-6; D gene uncertain. V lost 7 bases, J lost 9 bases, and 13 bases lay in between. Germline V lookup: CDR1 SGHTA, CDR2 FQGNSA. The CDR3 extends over 13 amino acids.

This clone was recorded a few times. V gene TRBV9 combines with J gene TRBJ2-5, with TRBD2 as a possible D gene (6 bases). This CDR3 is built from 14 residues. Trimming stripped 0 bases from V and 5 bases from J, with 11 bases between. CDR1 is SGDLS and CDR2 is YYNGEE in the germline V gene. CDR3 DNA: TGTGCCAGCAGCGTAGGGACTACCAGGGAGACCCAGTACTTC. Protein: CASSVGTTRETQYF.

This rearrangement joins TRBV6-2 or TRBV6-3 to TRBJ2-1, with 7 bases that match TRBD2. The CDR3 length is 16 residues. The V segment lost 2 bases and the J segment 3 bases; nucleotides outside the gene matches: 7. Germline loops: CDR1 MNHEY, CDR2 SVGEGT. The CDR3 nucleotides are TGTGCCAGCAGTTACCTTGGGGGGGGAGGCTACAATGAGCAGTTCTTC. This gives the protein CASSYLGGGGYNEQFF.

CDR3 nucleotides: TGTGCCAGCAGCTACGTTAGCGGGAGATCTTCCTCCTACAATGAGCAGTTCTTC. This translates into CASSYVSGRSSSYNEQFF. The chain uses TRBV7-3 and TRBJ2-1; TRBD2 aligns across 9 bases. Germline V gene lookup returns CDR1 SGHTA and CDR2 FQGTGA. V shed 4 bases and J 0 bases; nucleotides not matched to a gene: 10. This CDR3 has 18 residues. The whole variable domain, filled in from reference TRBV7-3 and TRBJ2-1, reads GAGVSQTPSNKVTEKGKYVELRCDPISGHTALYWYRQSLGQGPEFLIYFQGTGAADDSGLPNDRFFAVRPEGSVSTLKIQRTERGDSAVYLCASSYVSGRSSSYNEQFFGPGTRLTVL.

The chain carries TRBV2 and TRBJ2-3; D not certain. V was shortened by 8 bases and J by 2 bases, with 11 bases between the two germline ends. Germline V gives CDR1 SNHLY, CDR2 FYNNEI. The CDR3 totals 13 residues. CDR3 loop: CASRRSPTDTQYF. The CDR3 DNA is TGTGCCAGCCGAAGGAGCCCCACAGATACGCAGTATTTT. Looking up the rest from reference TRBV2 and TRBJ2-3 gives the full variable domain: EPEVTQTPSHQVTQMGQEVILRCVPISNHLYFYWYRQILGQKVEFLVSFYNNEISEKSEIFDDQFSVERPDGSNFTLKIRSTKLEDSAMYFCASRRSPTDTQYFGPGTRLTVL.

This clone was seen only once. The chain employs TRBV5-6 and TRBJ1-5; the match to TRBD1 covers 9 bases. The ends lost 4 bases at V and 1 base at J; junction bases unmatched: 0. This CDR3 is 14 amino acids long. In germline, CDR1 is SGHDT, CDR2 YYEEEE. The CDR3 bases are TGTGCCAGCAGCGGGACAGGGAGCAATCAGCCCCAGCATTTT. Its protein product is CASSGTGSNQPQHF.

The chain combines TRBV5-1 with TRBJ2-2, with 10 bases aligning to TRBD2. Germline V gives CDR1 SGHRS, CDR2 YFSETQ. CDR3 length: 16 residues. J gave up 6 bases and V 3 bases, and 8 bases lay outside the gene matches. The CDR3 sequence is CASSWGAGGPAGELFF. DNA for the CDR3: TGCGCCAGCAGCTGGGGAGCGGGAGGGCCGGCCGGGGAGCTGTTTTTT.

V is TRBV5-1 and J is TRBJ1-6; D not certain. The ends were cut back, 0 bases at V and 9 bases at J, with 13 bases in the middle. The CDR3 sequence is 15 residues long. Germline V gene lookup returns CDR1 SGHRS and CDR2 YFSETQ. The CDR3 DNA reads TGCGCCAGCAGCTTGGGAGTGCCCCGCGGTTCACCCCTCCACTTT. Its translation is CASSLGVPRGSPLHF.

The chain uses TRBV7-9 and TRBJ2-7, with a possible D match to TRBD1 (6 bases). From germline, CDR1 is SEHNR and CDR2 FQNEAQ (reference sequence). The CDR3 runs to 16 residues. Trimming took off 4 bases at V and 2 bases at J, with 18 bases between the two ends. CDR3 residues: CASSSRDTAGTYEQYF. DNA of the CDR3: TGTGCCAGCAGCTCCCGGGACACGGCCGGCACCTACGAGCAGTACTTC.

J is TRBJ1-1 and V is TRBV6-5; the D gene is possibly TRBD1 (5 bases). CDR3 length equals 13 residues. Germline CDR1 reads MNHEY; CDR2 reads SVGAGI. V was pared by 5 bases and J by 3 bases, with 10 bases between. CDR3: CASSPDSHTEAFF. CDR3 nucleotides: TGTGCCAGCAGTCCTGACAGCCACACTGAAGCTTTCTTT.

This CDR3 reads CASSQGNRLEQFF. The CDR3 DNA is TGCGCCAGCAGCCAAGGTAATCGACTCGAGCAGTTCTTC. The chain links TRBV4-1 to TRBJ2-1; D not certain. The V end was cut by 1 base, the J end by 10 bases, with 11 bases between. Germline V gene data show CDR1 as MGHRA and CDR2 as YSYEKL. CDR3 length: 13 residues.

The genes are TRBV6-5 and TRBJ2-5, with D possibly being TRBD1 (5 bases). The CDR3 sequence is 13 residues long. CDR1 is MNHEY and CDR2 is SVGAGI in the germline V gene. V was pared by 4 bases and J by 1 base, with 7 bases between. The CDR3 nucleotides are TGTGCCAGCAGTTTCCAGGGCCAAGAGACCCAGTACTTC. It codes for CASSFQGQETQYF.